One sample yielded the 32 T cell receptor beta chains listed below, sequenced in a study of T cells in Graves' hyperthyroidism and ophthalmopathy. RNA transcripts were the template for amplifying TCR beta CDR3 regions. Carried out on the TCR CDR3, a first-round RT-PCR used the HTBI primer set. TCRdb reprocessed the multiplex PCR reads with MiXCR, giving one entry per CDR3 protein. The data hold over 150,000 distinct CDR3 sequences, with over 15% observed a single time. The sequenced sample consisted of blood. All receptors come from a woman aged 45-59 years with Graves' hyperthyroidism.

This clonotype was found many times. The chain uses TRBV7-9 and TRBJ2-7, with 8 bases aligning to TRBD1. After removal of 8 bases from V and 7 bases from J, the junction contained 19 bases not matched to a gene. This CDR3 contains 16 residues. CDR1 is SEHNR and CDR2 is FQNEAQ in the germline V gene (reference sequence). The CDR3 sequence is CASASQRQGAYREQYF. The CDR3, as DNA: TGTGCCAGCGCGTCCCAGAGGCAGGGGGCCTATCGGGAGCAGTACTTC.

The chain is built from TRBV19 and TRBJ2-3; no definite D call. This CDR3 region has 13 residues. The germline CDR1 and CDR2 sequences are LNHDA and SQIVND (reference sequence). Between the trimmed V and J ends, which lost 5 bases and 0 bases, there was a span of 6 bases. CDR3 protein: CASSAVSTDTQYF. The CDR3 DNA reads TGTGCCAGTAGTGCAGTCAGCACAGATACGCAGTATTTT. The whole variable domain, filled in from reference TRBV19 and TRBJ2-3, reads DGGITQSPKYLFRKEGQNVTLSCEQNLNHDAMYWYRQDPGQGLRLIYYSQIVNDFQKGDIAEGYSVSREKKESFPLTVTSAQKNPTAFYLCASSAVSTDTQYFGPGTRLTVL.

This clonotype was seen repeatedly, ten times or more. The CDR3 DNA reads as TGTGCCAGCAGCCCAGCAGGAGGGACCGGAAATGAGCAGTTCTTC. Translating it yields CASSPAGGTGNEQFF. The chain employs TRBV4-2 and TRBJ2-1; weak D call: TRBD2 (6 bases). V lost 4 bases to trimming and J lost 7 bases, with 17 bases between them. Germline lookup yields CDR1 LGHNA and CDR2 YNFKEQ. The CDR3 sequence is 15 residues long.

The sample holds a few counts of this clonotype. With a much larger clone just one base away, this may be a read error. J is TRBJ2-7 and V is TRBV2; D unresolved. Looked up from germline, CDR1 is SNHLY and CDR2 is FYNNEI. The CDR3 consists of 12 residues. Written as DNA, the CDR3 is TGTGCCAGCAGTGAAGGTCTATACGAGCAGCTCTTC. Translated, it gives CASSEGLYEQLF.

Many counts were recorded for this clonotype. The rearrangement joins TRBV10-3 to TRBJ2-7, with TRBD2 matching 13 bases. The CDR3 is made up of 17 amino acids. CDR1 and CDR2 from the germline V gene are ENHRY and SYGVKD. Trimming took 2 bases from V and 6 from J; bases not matched to a gene: 10. The CDR3 bases are TGTGCCATCAGTGAGCCCACCGGGACTAGCGGGGAGGGCGAGCAGTACTTC. Amino acids: CAISEPTGTSGEGEQYF.

This clonotype was detected once. V and J are TRBV5-1 and TRBJ1-2; weak D call: TRBD1 (6 bases). CDR3 size: 15 residues. V was shortened by 3 bases and J by 2 bases, with 14 bases between the two germline ends. Looked up from germline, CDR1 is SGHRS and CDR2 is YFSETQ. CDR3 sequence: CASSSAGVLNYGYTF. In DNA, the CDR3 is TGCGCCAGCAGCTCGGCAGGGGTCCTAAACTATGGCTACACCTTC.

The CDR3 loop is CASSDDWGYTF. CDR3 bases: TGTGCCAGCAGCGACGATTGGGGCTACACCTTC. The chain links TRBV7-9 to TRBJ1-2; the D is unclear. The CDR3 has 11 residues. Germline assignment: CDR1 SEHNR and CDR2 FQNEAQ (reference sequence). V lost 5 bases, J lost 8 bases, and 9 bases lay in between.

This chain links TRBV2 with TRBJ2-1, with TRBD2 matching 7 bases. Trimming cost V 8 bases and J 1 base; bases outside gene matches: 2. The CDR3 sequence is 13 residues long. Germline V gene sequence: CDR1 SNHLY, CDR2 FYNNEI. CDR3 DNA: TGTGCCAGCGGAGCGGGATCCTACAATGAGCAGTTCTTC. It translates to CASGAGSYNEQFF.

In its sample, this clonotype was seen many times. V usage is TRBV5-1 and J usage is TRBJ2-2, with TRBD1 matching 8 bases. This CDR3 is 16 amino acids long. CDR1 is SGHRS, CDR2 YFSETQ, per germline. With V trimmed by 0 bases and J by 1 base, 2 bases remained unmatched. The CDR3 here is CASSLAGTGNTGELFF. CDR3 in DNA: TGCGCCAGCAGCTTGGCTGGGACAGGGAACACCGGGGAGCTGTTTTTT.

This clonotype was picked up a small number of times. The J gene is TRBJ1-1, the V gene TRBV19; D not resolved. Germline loops: CDR1 LNHDA, CDR2 SQIVND (reference sequence). CDR3 size: 14 residues. Trimming removed 10 bases at V and 3 bases at J, with 18 bases between. CDR3 nucleotides: TGTGCCACCACGGGGAGGGAGGCTCACACTGAAGCTTTCTTT. The encoded protein is CATTGREAHTEAFF.

This clonotype came up many times. This rearrangement joins TRBV20-1 to TRBJ1-1, with a tentative D call TRBD1 (5 bases). V lost 1 base and J 6 bases, leaving 12 bases between the germline ends. Germline V gene sequence: CDR1 DFQATT, CDR2 SNEGSKA (reference sequence). The length of the CDR3 is 13 residues. The CDR3 loop reads CSARGGQAAEAFF. The DNA of the CDR3 is TGCAGTGCTAGAGGGGGCCAGGCGGCTGAAGCTTTCTTT.

The chain employs TRBV4-3 and TRBJ1-1, with 7 bases matching TRBD1. Per the germline V gene, CDR1 is LGHNA and CDR2 is YSLEER. There are 15 residues in the CDR3. The ends lost 2 bases at V and 4 bases at J; junction bases unmatched: 7. CDR3 sequence (DNA): TGCGCCAGCAGCCAACGACGACAGGGTGTCACTGAAGCTTTCTTT. Its protein is CASSQRRQGVTEAFF.

This clonotype was picked up many times. The rearrangement uses TRBV20-1 and TRBJ2-3, with D perhaps TRBD1 or TRBD2 (6 bases each). Germline assignment: CDR1 DFQATT and CDR2 SNEGSKA (reference sequence). CDR3 length equals 13 residues. V lost 4 bases and J lost 1, with 9 bases in between. The CDR3 region is CSAIGGRTDTQYF. In DNA, the CDR3 is TGCAGTGCTATTGGGGGGCGCACAGATACGCAGTATTTT.

Many counts were recorded for this clonotype. The rearrangement links TRBV27 to TRBJ2-7; TRBD1 aligns across 8 bases. V dropped 1 base and J dropped 4; count of bases not matched to a gene: 3. The CDR3 loop spans 14 amino acids. Germline CDR1 is MNHEY and CDR2 is SMNVEV (reference sequence). CDR3 region: CASSLLDRVYEQYF. The CDR3 coding sequence is TGTGCCAGCAGTTTATTGGACAGGGTGTACGAGCAGTACTTC.

The sample holds many counts of this clonotype. The rearrangement uses TRBV20-1 and TRBJ2-3; D remains unclear. CDR3 length equals 15 residues. Trimming took 7 bases from V and 8 from J, leaving 25 bases between them. Germline CDR1 DFQATT, CDR2 SNEGSKA (reference sequence). Written as DNA, the CDR3 is TGCAGTGTCAGAGATTCCGAGACCAGACACGGTACGCAGTATTTT. Translating it yields CSVRDSETRHGTQYF.

In this sample, this clonotype turned up many times. The chain uses TRBV27 and TRBJ1-2; D unclear. Germline V gives CDR1 MNHEY, CDR2 SMNVEV (reference sequence). This CDR3 spans 14 amino acids. Trimming removed 3 bases at V and 2 bases at J, with 10 bases between. In DNA form, the CDR3 reads TGTGCCAGCAGTTTCACCGCACTAAACTATGGCTACACCTTC. The encoded protein is CASSFTALNYGYTF.

This sequence joins TRBV14 and TRBJ1-6; D possibly corresponds to TRBD1 (5 bases). Trimming cost V 0 bases and J 4 bases, with 25 bases left between them. This CDR3 comprises 21 residues. Germline V gene lookup returns CDR1 SGHDN and CDR2 FVKESK. The CDR3: CASSQEGHFGKGILYNSPLHF. The CDR3 coding sequence is TGTGCCAGCAGCCAAGAGGGCCATTTTGGGAAGGGGATATTGTATAATTCACCCCTCCACTTT.

There are many counts of this clonotype. This chain uses TRBV20-1 with TRBJ1-2; D uncertain. Germline CDR1 DFQATT, CDR2 SNEGSKA (reference sequence). V was shortened by 6 bases and J by 5 bases, with 16 bases between the two germline ends. The CDR3 consists of 13 residues. Written as DNA, the CDR3 is TGCAGTGCAGAGAGGACGGGAGGTTATGGCTACACCTTC. Its protein product is CSAERTGGYGYTF.

Ten or more counts support this clonotype. The chain employs TRBV9 and TRBJ1-2, with 7 positions matching TRBD1. There are 17 residues in the CDR3. Germline CDR1 is SGDLS and CDR2 is YYNGEE. V was clipped by 4 bases and J by 3 bases; unmatched bases: 15. DNA for the CDR3: TGTGCCAGCAGCTATCCCCTGACGGGACAGCGGGACTATGGCTACACCTTC. Translation gives CASSYPLTGQRDYGYTF.

This clonotype was observed at least ten times. V gene TRBV6-5 combines with J gene TRBJ1-6, with 10 bases that match TRBD1. Germline CDR1 MNHEY, CDR2 SVGAGI. The CDR3 runs to 16 residues. V trimming: 0 bases; J trimming: 9 bases; junction bases outside the gene matches: 5. DNA of the CDR3: TGTGCCAGCAGTTACTCGAGGGACAGGGGATTTTCACCCCTCCACTTT. It is translated as CASSYSRDRGFSPLHF.

This clonotype occurred a few times. The chain joins TRBV15 to TRBJ2-1; 7 bases agree with TRBD1. This CDR3 is 12 amino acids long. The V gene's germline CDR1 is LNHNV and CDR2 YYDKDF (reference sequence). V shed 5 bases and J 9 bases; nucleotides not matched to a gene: 4. CDR3 amino acids: CATSYRGSEQFF. The CDR3 bases are TGTGCCACCAGCTACAGGGGAAGTGAGCAGTTCTTC.

This clonotype came up many times. The chain uses TRBV24-1 and TRBJ1-2, with D perhaps matching TRBD1 (6 bases). The CDR3 loop spans 14 amino acids. Germline lookup yields CDR1 KGHDR and CDR2 SFDVKD. The germline V and J ends were trimmed by 4 bases and 5 bases, with 13 bases remaining between them. The CDR3 DNA is TGTGCCACCAGTGACTCTGACAGGTTTTATGGCTACACCTTC. It translates to CATSDSDRFYGYTF.

This clonotype was detected a few times. The chain combines TRBV27 with TRBJ2-3; D may be TRBD2 (5 bases). The CDR3 loop spans 16 amino acids. CDR1 and CDR2 from the germline V gene are MNHEY and SMNVEV (reference sequence). Trimming took 8 bases from V and 1 from J, leaving 19 bases between them. The CDR3 region has the DNA TGTGCCAGCTCTGGGGTCCTCGCGGGCGGCACAGATACGCAGTATTTT. Amino acids: CASSGVLAGGTDTQYF.

The V gene is TRBV20-1, the J gene TRBJ1-4; 7 bases map to TRBD1. The CDR3 covers 14 residues. The germline V gene encodes CDR1 DFQATT and CDR2 SNEGSKA (reference sequence). V was clipped by 3 bases and J by 6 bases; unmatched bases: 7. CDR3 sequence (DNA): TGCAGTGCTAGGGAGTGGCAGGGGGATGAAAAACTGTTTTTT. Translating it yields CSAREWQGDEKLFF.

This clonotype has ten or more counts. The chain has TRBV20-1 and TRBJ2-5; 9 nucleotides agree with TRBD2. The CDR3 is 14 amino acids. CDR1 is DFQATT, CDR2 SNEGSKA, per germline (reference sequence). V shed 4 bases and J 1 base; nucleotides not matched to a gene: 4. The CDR3 DNA reads as TGCAGTGCTAATTCGGGACTAGCCCAAGAGACCCAGTACTTC. Its protein product is CSANSGLAQETQYF.

This clonotype appeared many times. The rearrangement uses TRBV6-5 and TRBJ2-1; perhaps TRBD2 as D (6 bases). The germline CDR1 and CDR2 sequences are MNHEY and SVGAGI. Deletions cut 1 base from V and 6 bases from J, with 10 bases between. CDR3 size: 14 residues. CDR3 nucleotides: TGTGCCAGCAGTTACTTTGGGGGGTCCAATGAGCAGTTCTTC. It yields the protein CASSYFGGSNEQFF.

This clonotype was detected ten times or more. This chain links TRBV9 with TRBJ2-2, with a weak D call TRBD2 (6 bases). V lost 6 bases and J lost 1, with 10 bases in between. The CDR3 loop spans 14 amino acids. CDR1 and CDR2 (germline): SGDLS, YYNGEE. The CDR3 reads CASTSGGNTGELFF. CDR3 in DNA: TGTGCCAGCACCTCCGGGGGGAACACCGGGGAGCTGTTTTTT.

In its sample, this clonotype was seen many times. J is TRBJ2-2 and V is TRBV20-1; 7 nucleotides agree with TRBD2. Germline trimming cut 3 bases from V and 7 bases from J; bases unmatched to any gene: 8. Germline loops: CDR1 DFQATT, CDR2 SNEGSKA (reference sequence). This CDR3 has 14 residues. The CDR3 DNA sequence: TGCAGTGCTAGGGGGTTCGGGGGGTTCGGGGAGCTGTTTTTT. This translates into CSARGFGGFGELFF.

The V call is TRBV2, the J call TRBJ1-1, with D unresolved. Germline V lookup: CDR1 SNHLY, CDR2 FYNNEI. This CDR3 is built from 13 residues. Trimming cost V 4 bases and J 4 bases, with 10 bases left between them. CDR3 sequence reads: CASSAEGGTEAFF. CDR3 DNA sequence: TGTGCCAGCAGTGCTGAGGGAGGCACTGAAGCTTTCTTT.

This clonotype showed up just a few times. The chain combines TRBV10-3 with TRBJ1-1; no clear D gene. The CDR3 runs 14 residues. The germline V gene has CDR1 ENHRY and CDR2 SYGVKD. Trimming pared 10 bases from V and 1 base from J, leaving 16 bases between. CDR3 in amino acids: CATRSGITNTEAFF. The CDR3 DNA reads as TGTGCCACGCGGAGCGGGATAACGAACACTGAAGCTTTCTTT.

This clonotype was detected only a few times. V usage is TRBV6-1 and J usage is TRBJ2-1; tentatively, D is TRBD2 (6 bases). CDR1 is MNHNS, CDR2 SASEGT, per germline. Trimming took 8 bases from V and 5 from J, leaving 19 bases between them. The CDR3 is 15 residues long. CDR3 bases: TGTGCCAGCGATCCATCGACTAGTGGAAACAATGAGCAGTTCTTC. This encodes CASDPSTSGNNEQFF.

This clonotype occurred many times. The chain couples TRBV28 to TRBJ2-5; 14 bases are shared with TRBD2. Germline assignment: CDR1 MDHEN and CDR2 SYDVKM. The CDR3 contains 17 residues. V lost 7 bases, J lost 4 bases, and 11 bases stayed unmatched. CDR3 in DNA: TGTGCCAGCACTCCGGGGACTAGCGGGGGATTCGGAGAGACCCAGTACTTC. This sequence encodes CASTPGTSGGFGETQYF.